The TCR beta chain described here comes from a study of T cell repertoires in cytomegalovirus infection. Study details: Recently identified HLA-C-restricted CMV epitopes and well-studied HLA-B-restricted CMV epitopes were used by the study.

CDR3 length equals 13 residues. Germline CDR1 and CDR2: SGHRS and YFSETQ. The V end lost 9 bases, the J end lost 2 bases, and 13 bases lay between the germline ends. With regard to this clonotype: Its target is unknown.

TCRdb called the reads again in MiXCR, with one record for every CDR3 protein. The repertoire consists of roughly 280,000 distinct CDR3 sequences, with around 20% occurring once and the leading ten covering around 20%. Study results and caveats: HLA-C-restricted CMV clonotypes gave the most frequent clonotype in two of eight donors. Using cumulative public TCR beta family frequency, the authors identified those who carried CMV together with the relevant HLA.

The specimen comprised cultured PBMCs, sampled from culture after CMV antigen stimulation. The receptor was derived from a human donor in good health (CMV status not recorded). Some clones in this sample may be carry-over from other donors' samples. V is TRBV5-1 and J is TRBJ2-3, with D perhaps TRBD1 (5 bases). The CDR3 DNA is TGCGCCAACCCGACAGAATACACAGATACGCAGTATTTT. Translation gives CANPTEYTDTQYF.